The T cell receptor beta chain under discussion was sequenced for a study of T cell responses to AZD1222 COVID-19 vaccine. With regard to this clone: The antigen is not known.

Assay used: immunoSEQ multiplex PCR; TCRdb lists only in-frame clones, some missing. The sample has roughly 140,000 clones; 88% are singletons. Whole-study results and caveats: Donors, mostly white British, included more females; clonal diversity was possibly underestimated. Repertoire collection took place solely once the T cell response had peaked. Unmutated regions of variants are reportedly targeted by nearly half of spike-specific TCRs.

The V gene's germline CDR1 is ENHRY and CDR2 SYGVKD. V trimming: 10 bases; J trimming: 7 bases; junction bases outside the gene matches: 2. The CDR3 is 13 amino acids. The sample was peripheral blood, taken on day 0 of MenACWY control vaccination. This TCR came from an adult in good health. The chain employs TRBV10-3 and TRBJ2-1, with 15 bases that match TRBD2. The CDR3 sequence: CATGTSGGNEQFF. The DNA of the CDR3 is TGTGCCACCGGGACTAGCGGGGGGAATGAGCAGTTCTTC.